There are many counts of the clone carrying this TCR beta chain. The source of the sample is a study of early T cells in non-severe SARS-CoV-2 infection. Germline V lookup: CDR1 SNHLY, CDR2 FYNNEI. The CDR3 is 14 amino acids. Deletions cut 4 bases from V and 4 bases from J, with 8 bases between. From the 5' RACE reads, TCRdb called clonotypes with MiXCR, one entry per CDR3 protein. Of approximately 85,000 distinct CDR3 sequences detected, roughly an eighth appear once; the ten largest clones hold more than 6.5%. This clonotype was obtained from an adult who was a healthcare worker with PCR-confirmed SARS-CoV-2 infection or an uninfected control (not recorded which). The sequenced sample consisted of whole blood. The chain carries TRBV2 and TRBJ2-6, with unresolved D. The CDR3 DNA follows: TGTGCCAGCAGTGTCCAGAGGGGGGCCAACGTCCTGACTTTC. Translating it yields CASSVQRGANVLTF.